This T cell receptor (beta chain) was documented in a study of control samples from healthy donors and cancer patients. TCRdb's table, derived via immunoSEQ multiplex PCR, lists solely in-frame clones and lacks some. Here the sample spans approximately 90,000 clones, around 81% being singletons. Trimming left V 4 bases short and J 8 bases short, with 15 bases between. CDR3 length: 13 residues. Germline V gives CDR1 SGHRS, CDR2 YFSETQ. The chain combines TRBV5-1 with TRBJ1-2; D may be TRBD1 (5 bases). The specimen was blood. The receptor comes from a man aged 25-45 years in good health. Here the CDR3 DNA reads TGCGCCAGCAGCGTGGGACCGGCAGCAGGCTACACCTTC. Translation gives CASSVGPAAGYTF. Complete variable domain (other parts from reference TRBV5-1 and TRBJ1-2): KAGVTQTPRYLIKTRGQQVTLSCSPISGHRSVSWYQQTPGQGLQFLFEYFSETQRNKGNFPGRFSGRQFSNSRSEMNVSTLELGDSALYLCASSVGPAAGYTFGSGTRLTVV.